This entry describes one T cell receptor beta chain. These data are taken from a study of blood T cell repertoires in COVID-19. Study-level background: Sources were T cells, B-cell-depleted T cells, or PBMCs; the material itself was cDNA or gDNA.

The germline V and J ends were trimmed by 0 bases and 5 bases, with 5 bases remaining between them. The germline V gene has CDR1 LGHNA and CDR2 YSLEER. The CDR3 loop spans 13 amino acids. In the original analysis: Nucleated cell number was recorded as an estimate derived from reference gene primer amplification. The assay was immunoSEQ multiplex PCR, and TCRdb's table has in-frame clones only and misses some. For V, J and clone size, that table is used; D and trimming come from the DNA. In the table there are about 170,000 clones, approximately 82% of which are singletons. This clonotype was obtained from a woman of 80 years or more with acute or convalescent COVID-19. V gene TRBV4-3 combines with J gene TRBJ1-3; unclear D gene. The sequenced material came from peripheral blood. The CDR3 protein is CASSQDSRNTIYF. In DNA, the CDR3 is TGCGCCAGCAGCCAAGACAGTCGAAACACCATATATTTT.